The entry below describes one T cell receptor (beta chain). There is no known antigen for this receptor. The record has no base qualities; no much larger clone is one base away. The data belong to a study of blood T cells in healthy people across ages (dated by TCRdb to about 2015). Study-level background: In model experiments, template switching captured roughly one uniquely barcoded TCR beta cDNA molecule for every two T cells. Using the same blood draw, the study looked at two additional independent replicas of 1 million unique cDNA reads for two donors, one aged 18 to 29 and the other aged 80 or older. To avoid experimental bias, donors of different ages were distributed randomly across sequencing lanes. To track age-related changes in TCR beta repertoire diversity, the study relied on deep sequencing normalized with unique cDNA molecular identifiers. The donors were divided into four age groups: young (average around 17 years), middle-aged (about 40), aged (roughly 66) and long-lived (roughly 86).

The roughly 39 donors, aged 6 to 90 years, were systemically healthy Caucasian individuals from Russia. Each donor gave about 9.8 milliliters of peripheral blood, drawn into EDTA-treated Vacutainer tubes. PBMCs were isolated by Ficoll-Paque density-gradient centrifugation, with at least 6 million obtained per sample. Trizol reagent was used to extract total RNA from the PBMCs, yielding at least 6 micrograms per sample. For every donor, flow cytometry on a PBMC aliquot measured the percentage of naive CD45RAhigh/CD27high T cells. Points the paper makes about the study in general: Observed TCR beta diversity correlated strongly with the percentage of naive T cells measured by flow cytometry. Since profiling was done on bulk unsorted PBMCs, naive and antigen-experienced compartments could not be conclusively compared. Compared with the aged group, the long-lived group had more naive CD4+ T cells, fewer expanded clones and increased TCR diversity, a pattern suggesting age selection. Observed TCR beta diversity per million T cells fell roughly linearly with age, and a significant reduction was already apparent by age approximately 40. Donor CMV infection status was unknown, potentially confounding age-related changes in expanded clonotypes. Estimates of total diversity based on one million sequenced T cells were regarded as lower bounds and as underestimates.

V and J lose 4 bases and 3 bases, and a span of 6 bases separates them. From the cysteine through the phenylalanine, the CDR3 covers 13 amino acids. Only CDR3 DNA remains: 39 bases, in frame from the first base. CDR1 and CDR2 were assigned from the germline V gene as KGHDR and SFDVKD. The method was 5' RACE. The sequencer listed for this sample is Illumina HiSeq 2500. A second PCR of about 6 to 11 cycles was performed with a sample-barcoded 5' primer and a J-beta primer mix. A unique molecular identifier was introduced onto each TCR beta cDNA molecule by a template-switch 5' adaptor carrying 12 random nucleotides. At least 3 million CDR3-containing paired-end reads were obtained from each sample. The Mint cDNA synthesis kit, primed by a TRBC-specific oligonucleotide, was used to synthesize first-strand cDNA from all RNA. Following uracil-DNA glycosylase treatment, a first 18-cycle PCR with universal primers M1SS and BC2_uni_R was performed on all cDNA. Per the authors' processing: Each sample was normalized by randomly selecting 1 million high-quality reads, each carrying a distinct molecular identifier. Instead of being binned into consensus sequences, reads that shared molecular identifiers were thrown out. MiTCR, run with a Q25 quality threshold and the strictest error-elimination algorithm, handled CDR3 identification, clonotype clustering and error correction. A nonparametric unseen species model with Euler transformation was used to estimate a lower bound on total TCR beta diversity. TCRdb cleaned the public reads at Q25 with fastp, built clones with MiXCR and kept in-frame beta chains. Here each entry gathers all rows of one CDR3 protein and keeps the most common genes and DNA. The V and J calls and clone size are TCRdb's, not the authors'. Within this sample are approximately 800,000 distinct CDR3 sequences, with more than 35% of them counted one time only. The ten largest account for about a sixth of the sample.

The sequence derives from an elderly man in good health. The chain is encoded by TRBV24-1 joined to TRBJ1-5; TRBD1 is a possible D gene, resting on 5 matching bases. Source material: blood. The DNA is as follows: TGTGCCACCAGTGAGGGACCCAATCAGCCCCAGCATTTT. Its protein reads: CATSEGPNQPQHF.